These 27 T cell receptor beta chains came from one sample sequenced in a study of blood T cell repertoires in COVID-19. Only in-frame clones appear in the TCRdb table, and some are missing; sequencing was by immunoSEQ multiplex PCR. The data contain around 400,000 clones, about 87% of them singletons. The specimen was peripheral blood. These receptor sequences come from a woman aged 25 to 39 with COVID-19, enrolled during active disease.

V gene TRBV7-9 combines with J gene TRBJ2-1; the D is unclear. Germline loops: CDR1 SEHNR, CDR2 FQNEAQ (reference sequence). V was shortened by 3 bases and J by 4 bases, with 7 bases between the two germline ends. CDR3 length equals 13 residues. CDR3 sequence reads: CASSFDNYNEQFF. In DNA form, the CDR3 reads TGTGCCAGCAGCTTTGACAATTACAATGAGCAGTTCTTC.

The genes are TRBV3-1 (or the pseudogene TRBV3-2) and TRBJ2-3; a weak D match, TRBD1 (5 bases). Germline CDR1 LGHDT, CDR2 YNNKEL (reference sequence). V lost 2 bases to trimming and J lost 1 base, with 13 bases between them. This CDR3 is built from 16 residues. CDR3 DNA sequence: TGTGCCAGCAGCCAAAGACAGACGACCGGCACAGATACGCAGTATTTT. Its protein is CASSQRQTTGTDTQYF.

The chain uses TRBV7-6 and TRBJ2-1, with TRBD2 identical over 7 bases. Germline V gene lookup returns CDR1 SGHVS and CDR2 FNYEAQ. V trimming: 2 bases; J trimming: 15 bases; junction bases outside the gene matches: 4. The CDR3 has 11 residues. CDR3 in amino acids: CASSLRREWFF. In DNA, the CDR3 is TGTGCCAGCAGCTTAAGGCGGGAGTGGTTCTTC.

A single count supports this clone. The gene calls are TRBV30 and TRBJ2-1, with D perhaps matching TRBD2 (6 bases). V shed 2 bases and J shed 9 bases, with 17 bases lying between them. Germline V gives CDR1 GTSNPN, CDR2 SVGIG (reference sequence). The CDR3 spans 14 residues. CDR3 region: CAWSKVAWRGEQFF. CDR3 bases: TGTGCCTGGAGTAAGGTAGCATGGAGGGGTGAGCAGTTCTTC.

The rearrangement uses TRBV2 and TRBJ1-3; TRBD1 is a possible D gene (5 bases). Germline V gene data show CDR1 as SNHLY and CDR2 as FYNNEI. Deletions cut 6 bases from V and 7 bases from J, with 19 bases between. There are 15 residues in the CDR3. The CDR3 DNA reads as TGTGCCAGCAGCCTCGGGGGGGTCTGGGGGAACACCATATATTTT. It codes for CASSLGGVWGNTIYF.

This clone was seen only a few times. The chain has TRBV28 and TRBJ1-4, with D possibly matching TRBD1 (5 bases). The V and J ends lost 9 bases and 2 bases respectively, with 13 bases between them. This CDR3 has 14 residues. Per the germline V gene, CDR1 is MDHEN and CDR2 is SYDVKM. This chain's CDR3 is CASSSAGTNEKLFF. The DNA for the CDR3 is TGTGCCAGTTCTAGCGCAGGGACTAATGAAAAACTGTTTTTT.

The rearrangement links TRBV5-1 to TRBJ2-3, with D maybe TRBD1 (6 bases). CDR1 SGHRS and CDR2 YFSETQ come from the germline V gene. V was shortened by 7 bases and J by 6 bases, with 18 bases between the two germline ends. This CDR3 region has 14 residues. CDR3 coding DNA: TGCGCCAGCCAGGCCACCCAGGGGTTCGATACGCAGTATTTT. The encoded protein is CASQATQGFDTQYF. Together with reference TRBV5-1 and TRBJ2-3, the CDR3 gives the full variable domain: KAGVTQTPRYLIKTRGQQVTLSCSPISGHRSVSWYQQTPGQGLQFLFEYFSETQRNKGNFPGRFSGRQFSNSRSEMNVSTLELGDSALYLCASQATQGFDTQYFGPGTRLTVL.

The CDR3 here is CASSVAGGAGTDTQYF. As DNA, the CDR3 is TGTGCCAGCAGCGTAGCCGGCGGGGCGGGAACAGATACGCAGTATTTT. V and J are TRBV9 and TRBJ2-3; possible D gene TRBD2, 6 bases. V lost 0 bases to trimming and J lost 3 bases, with 14 bases between them. The CDR3 has 16 amino acids. Germline V gene data show CDR1 as SGDLS and CDR2 as YYNGEE.

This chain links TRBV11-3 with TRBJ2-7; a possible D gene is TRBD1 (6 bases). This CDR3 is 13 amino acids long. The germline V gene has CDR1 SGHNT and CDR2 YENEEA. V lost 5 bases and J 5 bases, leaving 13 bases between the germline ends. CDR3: CASSQGQWDEQYF. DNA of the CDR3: TGTGCCAGCAGCCAAGGACAGTGGGACGAGCAGTACTTC.

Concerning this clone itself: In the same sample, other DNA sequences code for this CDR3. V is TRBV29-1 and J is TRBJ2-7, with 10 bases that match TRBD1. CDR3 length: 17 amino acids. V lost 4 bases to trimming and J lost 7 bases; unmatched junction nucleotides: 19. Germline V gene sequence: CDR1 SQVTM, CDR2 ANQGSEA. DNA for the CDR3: TGCAGCGTTGGTGGGGGCCTCGGACAGGGGGTCCTTGGTGAGCAGTACTTC. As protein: CSVGGGLGQGVLGEQYF.

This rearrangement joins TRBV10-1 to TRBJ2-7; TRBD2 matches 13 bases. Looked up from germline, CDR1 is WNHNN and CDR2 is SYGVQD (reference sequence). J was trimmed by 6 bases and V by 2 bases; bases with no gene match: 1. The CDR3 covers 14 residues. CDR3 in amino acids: CASSEGLAGAEQYF. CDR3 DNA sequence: TGCGCCAGCAGTGAGGGACTAGCGGGAGCCGAGCAGTACTTC.

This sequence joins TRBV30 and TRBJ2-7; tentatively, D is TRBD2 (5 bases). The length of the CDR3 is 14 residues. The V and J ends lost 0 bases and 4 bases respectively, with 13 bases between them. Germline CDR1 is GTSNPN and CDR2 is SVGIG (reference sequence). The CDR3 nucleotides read TGTGCCTGGAGTGTAGGACTCCACCCTTACGAGCAGTACTTC. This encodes CAWSVGLHPYEQYF.

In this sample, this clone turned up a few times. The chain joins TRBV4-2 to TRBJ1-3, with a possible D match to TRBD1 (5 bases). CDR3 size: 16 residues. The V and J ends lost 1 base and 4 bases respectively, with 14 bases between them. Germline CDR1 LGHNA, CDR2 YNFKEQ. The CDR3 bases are TGTGCCAGCAGCCAAGTGGAGGGGTCCTCCGGAAACACCATATATTTT. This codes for CASSQVEGSSGNTIYF.

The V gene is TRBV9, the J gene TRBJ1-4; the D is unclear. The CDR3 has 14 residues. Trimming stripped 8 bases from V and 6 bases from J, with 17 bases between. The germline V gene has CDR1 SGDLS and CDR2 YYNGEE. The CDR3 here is CASSIAGADEKLFF. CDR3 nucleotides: TGTGCCAGTTCCATAGCGGGAGCGGATGAAAAACTGTTTTTT. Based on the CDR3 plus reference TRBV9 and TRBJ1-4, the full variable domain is DSGVTQTPKHLITATGQRVTLRCSPRSGDLSVYWYQQSLDQGLQFLIQYYNGEERAKGNILERFSAQQFPDLHSELNLSSLELGDSALYFCASSIAGADEKLFFGSGTQLSVL.

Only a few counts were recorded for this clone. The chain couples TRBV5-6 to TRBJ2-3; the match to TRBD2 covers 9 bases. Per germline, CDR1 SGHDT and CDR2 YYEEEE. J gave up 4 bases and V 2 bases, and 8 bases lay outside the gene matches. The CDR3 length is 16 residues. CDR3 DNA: TGTGCCAGCAGCTTAACCTGGGGCGGGAGGGCAGATACGCAGTATTTT. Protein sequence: CASSLTWGGRADTQYF. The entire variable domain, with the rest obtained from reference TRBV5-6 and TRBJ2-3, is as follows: DAGVTQSPTHLIKTRGQQVTLRCSPKSGHDTVSWYQQALGQGPQFIFQYYEEEERQRGNFPDRFSGHQFPNYSSELNVNALLLGDSALYLCASSLTWGGRADTQYFGPGTRLTVL.

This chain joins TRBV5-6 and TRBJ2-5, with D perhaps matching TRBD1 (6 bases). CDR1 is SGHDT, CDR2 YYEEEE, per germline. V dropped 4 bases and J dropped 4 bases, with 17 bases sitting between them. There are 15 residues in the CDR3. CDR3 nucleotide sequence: TGTGCCAGCAGCATAAGCAGGGGAAACCGAGAGACCCAGTACTTC. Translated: CASSISRGNRETQYF.

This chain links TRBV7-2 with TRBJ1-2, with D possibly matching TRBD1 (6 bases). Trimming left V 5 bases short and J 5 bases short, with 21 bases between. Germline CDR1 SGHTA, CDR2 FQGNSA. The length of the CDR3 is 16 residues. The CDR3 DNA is TGTGCCAGCAGCCCCGGACAGCTAGGGGATGGGTATGGCTACACCTTC. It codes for CASSPGQLGDGYGYTF.

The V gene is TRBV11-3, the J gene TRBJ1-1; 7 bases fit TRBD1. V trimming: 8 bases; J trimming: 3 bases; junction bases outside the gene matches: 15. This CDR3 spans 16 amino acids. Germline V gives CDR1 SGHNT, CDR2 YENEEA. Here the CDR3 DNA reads TGTGCCAGCGAGAGGGGGTTAGGGGGCGCCCACACTGAAGCTTTCTTT. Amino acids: CASERGLGGAHTEAFF.

This chain's CDR3 is CASSSLPDNEQFF. The CDR3 nucleotides are TGCGCCAGCAGCTCACTACCCGACAATGAGCAGTTCTTC. The rearrangement uses TRBV5-1 and TRBJ2-1; no definite D call. Trimming pared 3 bases from V and 5 bases from J, leaving 9 bases between. The germline CDR1 and CDR2 sequences are SGHRS and YFSETQ. This CDR3 spans 13 amino acids.

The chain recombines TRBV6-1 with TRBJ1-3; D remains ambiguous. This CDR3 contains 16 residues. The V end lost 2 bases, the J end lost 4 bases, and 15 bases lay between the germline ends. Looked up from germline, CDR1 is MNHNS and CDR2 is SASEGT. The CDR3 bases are TGTGCCAGCAGTGAATTGGGCACACATTCGGGAAACACCATATATTTT. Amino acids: CASSELGTHSGNTIYF.

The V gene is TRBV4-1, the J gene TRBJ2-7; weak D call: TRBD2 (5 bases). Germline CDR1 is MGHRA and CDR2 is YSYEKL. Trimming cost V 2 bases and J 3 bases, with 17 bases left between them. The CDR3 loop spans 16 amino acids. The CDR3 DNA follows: TGCGCCAGCAGCCAACTAGGGCCCGGGAATATCTACGAGCAGTACTTC. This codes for CASSQLGPGNIYEQYF.

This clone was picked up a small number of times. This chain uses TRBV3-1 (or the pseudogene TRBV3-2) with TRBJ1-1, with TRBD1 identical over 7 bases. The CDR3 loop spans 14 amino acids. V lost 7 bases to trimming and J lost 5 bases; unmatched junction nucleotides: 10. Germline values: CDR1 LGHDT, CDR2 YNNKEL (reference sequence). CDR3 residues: CASTRGEIGTEAFF. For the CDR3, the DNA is TGTGCCAGCACCAGGGGGGAAATAGGAACTGAAGCTTTCTTT.

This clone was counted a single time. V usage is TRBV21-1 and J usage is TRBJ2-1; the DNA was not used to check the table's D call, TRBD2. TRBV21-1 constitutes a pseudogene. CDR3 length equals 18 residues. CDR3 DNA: TGTGCCAGCAGCCAAGGGCCGGACTTTTATCGGGGCTACAATGAGCAGTTCTTC. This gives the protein CASSQGPDFYRGYNEQFF.

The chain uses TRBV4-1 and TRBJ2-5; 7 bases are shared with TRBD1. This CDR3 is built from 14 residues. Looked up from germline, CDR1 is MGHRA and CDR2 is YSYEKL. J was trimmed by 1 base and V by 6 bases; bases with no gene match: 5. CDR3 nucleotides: TGCGCCAGCAGTGCCGGGACAGCCCAAGAGACCCAGTACTTC. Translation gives CASSAGTAQETQYF.

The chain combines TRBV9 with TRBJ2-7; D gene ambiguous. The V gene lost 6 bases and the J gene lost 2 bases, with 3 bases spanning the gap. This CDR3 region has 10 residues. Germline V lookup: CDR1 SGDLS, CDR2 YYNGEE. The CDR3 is CASTPYEQYF. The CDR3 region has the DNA TGTGCCAGCACTCCCTACGAGCAGTACTTC. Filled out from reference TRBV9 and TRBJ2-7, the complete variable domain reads DSGVTQTPKHLITATGQRVTLRCSPRSGDLSVYWYQQSLDQGLQFLIQYYNGEERAKGNILERFSAQQFPDLHSELNLSSLELGDSALYFCASTPYEQYFGPGTRLTVT.

CDR3 in amino acids: CASTPGAEAFF. DNA of the CDR3: TGTGCCAGCACCCCGGGAGCAGAAGCTTTCTTT. This chain uses TRBV28 with TRBJ1-1; D not certain. The germline V and J ends were trimmed by 7 bases and 8 bases, with 11 bases remaining between them. The CDR3 length is 11 residues. Germline V CDR1 and CDR2: MDHEN, SYDVKM. The full variable domain, in which reference TRBV28 and TRBJ1-1 provide the parts outside the CDR3, is DVKVTQSSRYLVKRTGEKVFLECVQDMDHENMFWYRQDPGLGLRLIYFSYDVKMKEKGDIPEGYSVSREKKERFSLILESASTNQTSMYLCASTPGAEAFFGQGTRLTVV.

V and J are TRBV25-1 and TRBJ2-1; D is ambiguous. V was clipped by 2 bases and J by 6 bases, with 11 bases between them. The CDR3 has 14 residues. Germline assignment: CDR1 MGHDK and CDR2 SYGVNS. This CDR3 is CASSESSLVNEQFF. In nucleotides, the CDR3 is TGTGCCAGCAGTGAAAGCTCCCTGGTCAATGAGCAGTTCTTC.